The subject of this entry is one TCR beta chain. Its antigen is unidentified. Sequencing used immunoSEQ multiplex PCR; TCRdb keeps in-frame clones, though not all of them. The sample consists of roughly 69,000 clones, roughly four fifths of them appearing once. The sample is drawn from a study of radiotherapy plus CTLA-4 blockade in lung cancer. Study-level background: Disease control reached approximately 30%, with objective responses in 15% to 20%.

This CDR3 comprises 15 residues. Trimming took off 3 bases at V and 2 bases at J, with 12 bases between the two ends. CDR1 and CDR2 from the germline V gene are SGDLS and YYNGEE. The study, taken as a whole, reports: Radiotherapy was combined with ipilimumab, and tumor-derived TCR clones then expanded in blood. Early clone dynamics of blood T cells, plus interferon-beta, reportedly predicted response best.

The source is a human donor with non-small cell lung cancer whose response to radiotherapy plus ipilimumab could not be evaluated. Some clones in this sample may be carry-over from other donors' samples. Material: peripheral blood, obtained from a patient treated with radiotherapy plus ipilimumab. This chain links TRBV9 with TRBJ1-3; a possible D gene is TRBD1 (5 bases). Here the CDR3 reads CASSASRDPGNTIYF. The CDR3 bases are TGTGCCAGCAGCGCATCCAGGGATCCTGGAAACACCATATATTTT.